One and the same sample provided the 9 T cell receptor beta chains below, sequenced in a study of CD8 T cells in ankylosing spondylitis. These TCRs' antigens remain unknown. TCRdb passed the 5' RACE reads through MiXCR, listing each CDR3 protein once. The sample lists some 840,000 distinct CDR3 sequences, roughly 10% occurring once. Regarding the study as a whole: Characteristic of ankylosing spondylitis blood, it appeared, was a TCR beta motif comprising eight highly homologous variants.

Material for sequencing was blood, either unsorted or a sorted T cell fraction (not recorded which). All receptors come from a male donor with ankylosing spondylitis.

The chain joins TRBV7-2 to TRBJ1-1; 11 bases agree with TRBD1. Looked up from germline, CDR1 is SGHTA and CDR2 is FQGNSA. J was trimmed by 10 bases and V by 5 bases; bases with no gene match: 6. The CDR3 contains 13 residues. CDR3 amino acids: CASSPDRGQRAFF. Here the CDR3 DNA reads TGTGCCAGCAGCCCGGACAGGGGGCAGAGAGCTTTCTTT.

The gene calls are TRBV7-2 and TRBJ2-7; 9 nucleotides line up with TRBD2. V was clipped by 5 bases and J by 5 bases; unmatched bases: 13. CDR1 is SGHTA and CDR2 is FQGNSA in the germline V gene. CDR3 length equals 16 residues. The CDR3 nucleotides read TGTGCCAGCAGCCCAATGGCTAGCCTAGCGGGAAACGAGCAGTACTTC. Encoded protein: CASSPMASLAGNEQYF.

This clonotype was observed many times. V gene TRBV5-1 combines with J gene TRBJ1-1; D is unresolved. Trimming took 5 bases from V and 6 from J, leaving 17 bases between them. The CDR3 has 14 amino acids. Germline CDR1 reads SGHRS; CDR2 reads YFSETQ. CDR3 in DNA: TGCGCCAGCAGGTTTGAAGTAGCGAGGGCTGAAGCTTTCTTT. As protein: CASRFEVARAEAFF.

In this sample, this clonotype turned up many times. The V gene is TRBV5-1, the J gene TRBJ1-1; D is perhaps TRBD1 (5 bases). V was trimmed by 4 bases and J by 5 bases, leaving 12 bases between them. The germline V gene has CDR1 SGHRS and CDR2 YFSETQ. There are 13 residues in the CDR3. CDR3 in amino acids: CASSVDGGTEAFF. DNA of the CDR3: TGCGCCAGCAGCGTGGACGGGGGGACTGAAGCTTTCTTT. The full variable domain, in which reference TRBV5-1 and TRBJ1-1 provide the parts outside the CDR3, is KAGVTQTPRYLIKTRGQQVTLSCSPISGHRSVSWYQQTPGQGLQFLFEYFSETQRNKGNFPGRFSGRQFSNSRSEMNVSTLELGDSALYLCASSVDGGTEAFFGQGTRLTVV.

The chain joins TRBV20-1 to TRBJ2-7, with 8 bases fitting TRBD1. The V gene's germline CDR1 is DFQATT and CDR2 SNEGSKA (reference sequence). The J segment lost 2 bases and the V segment lost 1 base, leaving 16 bases of the junction unmatched. This CDR3 has 18 amino acids. The CDR3 loop reads CSARGWPLGQGPTYEQYF. CDR3 in DNA: TGCAGTGCTAGAGGATGGCCCCTTGGACAGGGCCCTACCTACGAGCAGTACTTC.

The V call is TRBV12-3 or TRBV12-4, the J call TRBJ1-6; TRBD1 matches 10 bases. CDR3 length equals 15 residues. The junction had 2 bases not matched to a gene; V was cut back by 3 bases and J by 6 bases. CDR3 in amino acids: CASSFGTGVNSPLHF. CDR3 sequence (DNA): TGTGCCAGCAGTTTTGGGACAGGGGTTAATTCACCCCTCCACTTT.

In DNA, the CDR3 is TGTGCCAGCAGTGAGGCTAGCGGCTCATGGACCCAGTACTTC. This translates into CASSEASGSWTQYF. This chain joins TRBV25-1 and TRBJ2-5, with TRBD2 matching 7 bases. Germline-derived CDR1 and CDR2 are MGHDK and SYGVNS. J gave up 7 bases and V 3 bases, and 8 bases lay outside the gene matches. This CDR3 is built from 14 residues.

V usage is TRBV20-1 and J usage is TRBJ2-1; no clear D gene. The germline V gene encodes CDR1 DFQATT and CDR2 SNEGSKA (reference sequence). This CDR3 contains 13 residues. Trimming cost V 6 bases and J 2 bases, with 11 bases left between them. As DNA, the CDR3 is TGCAGTGCCAGGTACCGGACCTACAATGAGCAGTTCTTC. It yields the protein CSARYRTYNEQFF.

This clonotype was seen more than once but under ten times. J is TRBJ2-1 and V is TRBV18, with 7 positions matching TRBD2. The CDR3 covers 18 residues. Losses at the gene ends were 2 bases for V and 6 bases for J; bases not matched to a gene: 16. Germline lookup yields CDR1 KGHSH and CDR2 LQKENI. CDR3 DNA: TGTGCCAGCTCACCAAGTCGCGGCAGCGGGAAGTTCGTCAATGAGCAGTTCTTC. Protein: CASSPSRGSGKFVNEQFF. Using reference TRBV18 and TRBJ2-1 for the parts outside the CDR3, the full variable domain is NAGVMQNPRHLVRRRGQEARLRCSPMKGHSHVYWYRQLPEEGLKFMVYLQKENIIDESGMPKERFSAEFPKEGPSILRIQQVVRGDSAAYFCASSPSRGSGKFVNEQFFGPGTRLTVL.